This is a list of T cell receptor beta chains from one sample in a study of neurological immune-mediated disorders. TCRdb reprocessed the 5' RACE reads with MiXCR, giving one entry per CDR3 protein. The data hold tens of thousands of distinct CDR3 sequences, with around 14% observed a single time. Sequencing input: PBMCs. The origin of the receptors is a female donor with HTLV-1-associated myelopathy (HAM/TSP). The CDR3 runs from the conserved cysteine through the conserved F or W. Fields, in order: D gene, J gene, clone size, V gene, CDR3 protein, CDR3 DNA. A D gene is named only where the DNA matches it firmly. Not all rows give a size; the values are once, few, many and, for expanded clones, a class.

TRBD1 TRBJ2-7 many TRBV7-9 CASSSGQVVYEQYF TGTGCCAGCAGCTCCGGACAGGTGGTCTACGAGCAGTACTTC
TRBD2 TRBJ2-5 few TRBV7-2 CASSLARGGGRQETQYF TGTGCCAGCAGCTTAGCAAGAGGCGGGGGGCGCCAAGAGACCCAGTACTTC
. TRBJ1-6 . TRBV18 CASSPADLSPLHF TGTGCCAGCTCACCTGCAGACTTGTCACCCCTCCACTTT
TRBD2 TRBJ2-5 many TRBV9 CASSEGLAGETQYF TGTGCCAGCAGCGAAGGACTAGCGGGGGAGACCCAGTACTTC
. TRBJ2-4 few TRBV18 CASSPTDTGFVQYF TGTGCCAGCTCACCGACAGACACCGGGTTTGTTCAGTACTTC
. TRBJ2-7 few TRBV12-3/TRBV12-4 CASSLREQGLPYEQYF TGTGCCAGCAGCCTAAGGGAGCAGGGATTACCCTACGAGCAGTACTTC
. TRBJ2-2 . TRBV5-1 CASSLASTNTGELFF TGCGCCAGCAGCTTGGCTAGTACGAACACCGGGGAGCTGTTTTTT
TRBD1 TRBJ2-7 few TRBV24-1 CATSDNDWDRGREQYF TGTGCCACCAGTGATAATGATTGGGACAGGGGGCGCGAGCAGTACTTC
TRBD2 TRBJ2-7 medium-sized TRBV4-2 CASSQGLAGIYEQYF TGTGCCAGCAGCCAAGGGCTAGCGGGGATTTACGAGCAGTACTTC
TRBD2 TRBJ2-3 many TRBV10-2 CASRTSGNTDTQYF TGCGCCAGCAGGACTAGCGGGAACACAGATACGCAGTATTTT
TRBD2 TRBJ2-5 many TRBV5-1 CASSWGTSGGETQYF TGCGCCAGCAGCTGGGGGACTAGCGGCGGTGAGACCCAGTACTTC
. TRBJ2-6 many TRBV15 CATSRGHGRTGANVLTF TGTGCCACCAGCAGAGGACACGGGCGGACTGGGGCCAACGTCCTGACTTTC
TRBD1 TRBJ1-5 many TRBV6-5 CASSPTGVDNQPQHF TGTGCCAGCAGTCCGACAGGGGTGGACAATCAGCCCCAGCATTTT
TRBD1 TRBJ2-2 many TRBV4-2 CASSQDRGTGVPRELFF TGTGCCAGCAGCCAAGATCGCGGGACAGGGGTCCCCAGGGAGCTGTTTTTT
TRBD1 TRBJ2-1 once TRBV7-9 CASRHAGGGDNEQFF TGTGCCAGCAGACACGCAGGGGGCGGGGACAATGAGCAGTTCTTC
. TRBJ1-5 few TRBV15 CATSRDPHYSNQPQHF TGTGCCACCAGCAGAGATCCCCATTATAGCAATCAGCCCCAGCATTTT
TRBD1 TRBJ1-2 many TRBV5-1 CASSLDRGNYGYTF TGCGCCAGCAGCTTGGACAGGGGGAACTATGGCTACACCTTC
TRBD1 TRBJ2-4 many TRBV4-1 CASSQDLQGAMVKNIQYF TGCGCCAGCAGCCAAGATTTACAGGGGGCGATGGTCAAAAACATTCAGTACTTC
. TRBJ2-4 . TRBV12-3/TRBV12-4 CASRGAAGLAKNIQYF TGTGCCAGCAGGGGAGCGGCGGGACTAGCCAAAAACATTCAGTACTTC
. TRBJ2-2 . TRBV20-1 CSANRGALRGELFF TGCAGTGCTAACCGGGGGGCCCTTCGAGGGGAGCTGTTTTTT
TRBD2 TRBJ2-3 many TRBV4-2 CASSQGLAGGLADTQYF TGTGCCAGCAGCCAAGGGTTAGCGGGGGGCTTGGCAGATACGCAGTATTTT
. TRBJ2-6 many TRBV7-8 CASSPSLGVGGALHVLTF TGTGCCAGCAGCCCTAGTCTCGGCGTAGGCGGGGCTCTGCACGTCCTGACTTTC
TRBD2 TRBJ2-7 . TRBV6-1 CAITPGGTYEQYF TGTGCCATTACCCCGGGAGGAACCTACGAGCAGTACTTC
TRBD1 TRBJ1-2 many TRBV5-1 CASSLDGTAYYGYTF TGCGCCAGCAGCTTGGACGGGACAGCCTACTATGGCTACACCTTC
TRBD1 TRBJ2-7 many TRBV6-5 CASSYYGRGYEQYF TGTGCCAGCAGTTACTATGGCAGGGGGTACGAGCAGTACTTC
. TRBJ2-3 many TRBV5-1 CASSLDRNTDTQYF TGCGCCAGCAGCTTAGACAGGAACACAGATACGCAGTATTTT
. TRBJ1-4 many TRBV5-5 CASSLAQGRWLTNEKLFF TGTGCCAGCAGCTTGGCCCAGGGGAGGTGGTTAACTAATGAAAAACTGTTTTTT